The text below deals with one T cell receptor (beta chain). Its antigen is as yet unknown. Patients all relapsed after autologous stem cell transplantation, and there was variation in brentuximab vedotin exposure. In germline, CDR1 is KGHSH, CDR2 LQKENI. The CDR3 runs to 13 residues. Trimming took 3 bases from V and 4 from J, leaving 9 bases between them. The data were obtained in a study of PD-1 blockade in classical Hodgkin lymphoma. Overall study results and limits: Baseline TCR diversity was reportedly lower in newly diagnosed patients than healthy donors. What caused the repertoire differences, perhaps disease activity or prior therapy, remains undefined.

The table came from immunoSEQ multiplex PCR; TCRdb's copy has only in-frame clones and leaves some out. The sample carries about 94,000 clones, 75% to 90% recorded once. The chain carries TRBV18 and TRBJ1-2; D not resolved. The starting material was peripheral blood mononuclear cells (PBMCs), obtained before the second cycle of nivolumab. The TCR comes from a human donor with classical Hodgkin lymphoma. The CDR3 is CASSPRESYGYTF. Written as DNA, the CDR3 is TGTGCCAGCTCACCGAGGGAATCCTATGGCTACACCTTC.